This T cell receptor (beta chain) comes out of a study of T-cell reconstitution after alpha-beta-depleted transplantation in children. Preparation of the TCRbeta library used unique molecular identifiers. MiXCR was run by TCRdb on the PCR reads, yielding one entry per CDR3 protein. The repertoire holds 100,000 to 120,000 distinct CDR3 sequences, with about 9.4% as singletons. The CDR3 is 18 amino acids. V lost 2 bases, J lost 6 bases, and 8 bases stayed unmatched. CDR1 SGHAT and CDR2 FQNNGV come from the germline V gene. This clonotype was counted at least ten times. The sample in question was PBMCs from the stem cell graft donor, obtained from the stem cell graft. The V gene is TRBV11-2, the J gene TRBJ2-3; TRBD2 aligns across 16 bases. The clonotype originates from a human donor who donated a stem cell graft to a child with acute lymphoblastic leukemia. The CDR3 bases are TGTGCCAGCAGCTTATACGCCGGGACTAGCGGGAGGGGCGATACGCAGTATTTT. The encoded protein is CASSLYAGTSGRGDTQYF.